The T cell receptor (beta chain) described here comes from a study of blood T cell dynamics during melanoma immunotherapy. Across the study: Patients with metastatic melanoma got pembrolizumab or nivolumab-ipilimumab as first-line care. Findings of the study overall: Unlike progressors, later disease-control patients had W3 repertoires gaining clonality or diversity.

The assay was immunoSEQ multiplex PCR, and TCRdb's table has in-frame clones only and misses some. The profile covers approximately 13,000 clones, with more than 80% appearing a single time and approximately 5.1% taken by the ten largest. Trimming took 0 bases from V and 4 from J, leaving 6 bases between them. The CDR3 contains 13 residues. Germline V gives CDR1 SGHDN, CDR2 FVKESK. This clone has a handful of counts. Its antigen is undetermined. Stated time point: week 3, after first cycle of checkpoint inhibitor. Blood was drawn before treatment and at week 3 after checkpoint blockade. This sequence originates from a human donor with melanoma. The rearrangement joins TRBV14 to TRBJ1-1; D call uncertain. The sequencing used blood, collected from a patient treated with checkpoint blockade. The CDR3 is CASSQDWVTEAFF. As DNA, the CDR3 is TGTGCCAGCAGCCAAGATTGGGTCACTGAAGCTTTCTTT.